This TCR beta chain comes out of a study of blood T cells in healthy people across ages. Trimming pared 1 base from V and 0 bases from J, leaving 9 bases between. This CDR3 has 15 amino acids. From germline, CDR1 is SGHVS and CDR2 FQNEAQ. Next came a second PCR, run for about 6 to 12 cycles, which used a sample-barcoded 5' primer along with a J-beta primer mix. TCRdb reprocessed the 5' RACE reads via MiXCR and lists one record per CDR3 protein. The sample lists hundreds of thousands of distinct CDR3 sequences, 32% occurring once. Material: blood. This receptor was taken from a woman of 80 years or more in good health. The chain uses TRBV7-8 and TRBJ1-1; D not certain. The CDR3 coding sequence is TGTGCCAGCAGCTTAGGAACGATGGTGAACACTGAAGCTTTCTTT. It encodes CASSLGTMVNTEAFF.